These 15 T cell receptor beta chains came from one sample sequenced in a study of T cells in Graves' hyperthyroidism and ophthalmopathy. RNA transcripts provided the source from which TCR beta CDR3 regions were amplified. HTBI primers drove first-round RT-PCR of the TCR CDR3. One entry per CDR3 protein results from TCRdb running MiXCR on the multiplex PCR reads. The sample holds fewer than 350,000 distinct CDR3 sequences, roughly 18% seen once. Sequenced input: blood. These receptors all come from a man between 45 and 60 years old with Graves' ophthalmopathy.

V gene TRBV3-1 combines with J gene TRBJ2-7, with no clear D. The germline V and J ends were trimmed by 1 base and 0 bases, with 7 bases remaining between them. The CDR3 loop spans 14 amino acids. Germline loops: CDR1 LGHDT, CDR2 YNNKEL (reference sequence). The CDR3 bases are TGTGCCAGCAGCCAAGTTCTCACCTCCTACGAGCAGTACTTC. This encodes CASSQVLTSYEQYF.

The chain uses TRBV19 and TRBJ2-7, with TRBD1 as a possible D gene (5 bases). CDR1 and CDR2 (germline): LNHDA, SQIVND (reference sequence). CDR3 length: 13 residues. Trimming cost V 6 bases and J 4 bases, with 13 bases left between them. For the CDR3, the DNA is TGTGCCAGTAGGGGCCGACAGTTATACGAGCAGTACTTC. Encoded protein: CASRGRQLYEQYF.

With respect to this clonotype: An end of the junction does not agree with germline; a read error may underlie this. CDR3 sequence reads: CSARPTVKTEAFF. CDR3 coding DNA: TGCAGTGCCCGGCCGACGGTGAAGACTGAAGCTTTCTTT. The chain combines TRBV20-1 with TRBJ1-1; D unresolved. This CDR3 is built from 13 residues. The V gene's germline CDR1 is DFQATT and CDR2 SNEGSKA (reference sequence).

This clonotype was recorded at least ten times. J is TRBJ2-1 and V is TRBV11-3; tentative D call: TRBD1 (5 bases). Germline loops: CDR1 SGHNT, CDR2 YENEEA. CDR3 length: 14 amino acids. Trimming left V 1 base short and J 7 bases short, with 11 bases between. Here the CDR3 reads CASSLGTLGNEQFF. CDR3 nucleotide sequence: TGTGCCAGCAGCTTAGGGACACTGGGAAATGAGCAGTTCTTC.

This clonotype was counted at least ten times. The CDR3 coding sequence is TGTGCCACCGCGGGTTTGTCAGATACGCAGTATTTT. Its protein product is CATAGLSDTQYF. J is TRBJ2-3 and V is TRBV2; the D gene is possibly TRBD2 (5 bases). The V end was cut by 10 bases, the J end by 4 bases, with 12 bases between. The CDR3 is made up of 12 amino acids. Germline V gives CDR1 SNHLY, CDR2 FYNNEI.

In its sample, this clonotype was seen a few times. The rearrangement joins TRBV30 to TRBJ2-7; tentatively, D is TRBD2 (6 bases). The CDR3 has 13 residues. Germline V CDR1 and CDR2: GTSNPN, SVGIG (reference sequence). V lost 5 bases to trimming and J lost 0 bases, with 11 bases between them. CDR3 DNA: TGTGCCTGGTCCCGCGGGGACTCCTACGAGCAGTACTTC. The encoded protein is CAWSRGDSYEQYF.

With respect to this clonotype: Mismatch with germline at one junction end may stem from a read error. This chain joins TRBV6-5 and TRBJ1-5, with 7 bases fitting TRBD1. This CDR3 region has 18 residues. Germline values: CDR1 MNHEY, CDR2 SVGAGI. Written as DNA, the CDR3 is TGTGCCAGCAGTTACGCTGGATTGGGACAGTATAGCAGTCAGCCCCAGCATTTT. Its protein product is CASSYAGLGQYSSQPQHF.

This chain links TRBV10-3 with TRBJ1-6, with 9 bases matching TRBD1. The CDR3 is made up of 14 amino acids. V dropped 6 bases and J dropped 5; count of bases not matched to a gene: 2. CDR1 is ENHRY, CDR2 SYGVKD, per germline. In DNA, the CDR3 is TGTGCCATCAGACAGGGGGCGGATAATTCACCCCTCCACTTT. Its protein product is CAIRQGADNSPLHF.

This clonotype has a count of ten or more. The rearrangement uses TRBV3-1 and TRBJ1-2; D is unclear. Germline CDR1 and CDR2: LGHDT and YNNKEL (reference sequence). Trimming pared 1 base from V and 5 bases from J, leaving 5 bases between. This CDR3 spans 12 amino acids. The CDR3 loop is CASSQADYGYTF. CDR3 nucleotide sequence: TGTGCCAGCAGCCAAGCGGATTATGGCTACACCTTC.

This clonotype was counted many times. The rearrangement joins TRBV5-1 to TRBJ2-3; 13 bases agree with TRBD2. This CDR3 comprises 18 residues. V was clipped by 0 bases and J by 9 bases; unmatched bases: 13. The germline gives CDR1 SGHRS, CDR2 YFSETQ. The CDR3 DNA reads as TGCGCCAGCAGCTTGGCCCTGGGACTAGCGGGACGCGGGGGGACGCAGTATTTT. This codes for CASSLALGLAGRGGTQYF.

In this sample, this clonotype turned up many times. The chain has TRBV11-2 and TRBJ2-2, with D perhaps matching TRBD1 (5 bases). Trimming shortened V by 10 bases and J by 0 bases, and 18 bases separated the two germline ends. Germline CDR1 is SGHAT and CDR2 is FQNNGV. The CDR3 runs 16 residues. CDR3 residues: CAIGLGPNANTGELFF. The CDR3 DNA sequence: TGTGCCATAGGTCTGGGGCCAAACGCGAACACCGGGGAGCTGTTTTTT. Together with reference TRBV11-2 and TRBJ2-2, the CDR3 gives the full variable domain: EAGVAQSPRYKIIEKRQSVAFWCNPISGHATLYWYQQILGQGPKLLIQFQNNGVVDDSQLPKDRFSAERLKGVDSTLKIQPAKLEDSAVYLCAIGLGPNANTGELFFGEGSRLTVL.

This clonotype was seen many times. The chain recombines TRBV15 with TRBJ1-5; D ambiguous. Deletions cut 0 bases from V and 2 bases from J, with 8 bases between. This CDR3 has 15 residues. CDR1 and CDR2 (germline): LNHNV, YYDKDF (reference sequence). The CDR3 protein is CATSREPGRNQPQHF. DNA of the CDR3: TGTGCCACCAGCAGAGAACCCGGGCGCAATCAGCCCCAGCATTTT.

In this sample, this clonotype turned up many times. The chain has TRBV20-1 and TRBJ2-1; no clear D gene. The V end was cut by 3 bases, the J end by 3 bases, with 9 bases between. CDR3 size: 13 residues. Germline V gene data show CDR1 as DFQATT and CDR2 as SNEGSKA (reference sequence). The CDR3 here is CSASGLLYNEQFF. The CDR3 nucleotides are TGCAGTGCTAGCGGGCTTCTCTACAATGAGCAGTTCTTC.

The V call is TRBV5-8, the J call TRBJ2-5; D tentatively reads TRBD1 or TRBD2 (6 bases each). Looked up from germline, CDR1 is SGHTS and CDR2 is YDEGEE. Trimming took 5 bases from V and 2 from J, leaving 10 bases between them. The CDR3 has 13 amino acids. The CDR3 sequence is CASSRGDQETQYF. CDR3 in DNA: TGTGCCAGCAGTAGGGGGGATCAAGAGACCCAGTACTTC.

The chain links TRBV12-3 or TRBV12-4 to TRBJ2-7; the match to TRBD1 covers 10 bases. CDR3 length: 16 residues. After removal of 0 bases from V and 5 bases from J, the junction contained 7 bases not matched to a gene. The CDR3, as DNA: TGTGCCAGCAGTTTAGCGTCCGGGACAGGGGTCGACGAGCAGTACTTC. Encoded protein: CASSLASGTGVDEQYF.